This TCR beta chain was captured by sequencing in a study of early T cells in non-severe SARS-CoV-2 infection. For the study at large: The study sequenced bulk RNA from unsorted whole blood, with chains unpaired.

Comment on this clonotype: Its antigen is unidentified.

Overall study results and limits: In VDJdb matching, anti-spike CD8 responses were favored while private and CD4 specificities went missing.

Germline V CDR1 and CDR2: SGHNT, YENEEA. The length of the CDR3 is 13 residues. V lost 0 bases, J lost 4 bases, and 6 bases lay in between. Attachment of unique molecular identifiers to individual cDNA molecules was performed. MiXCR was run by TCRdb on the 5' RACE reads, yielding one entry per CDR3 protein. The data hold more than 65,000 distinct CDR3 sequences, with 12% observed a single time. The specimen comprised whole blood, sampled at baseline. The chain has TRBV11-3 and TRBJ2-5; D remains ambiguous. The clonotype was recovered from an adult who was a healthcare worker with PCR-confirmed SARS-CoV-2 infection or an uninfected control (not recorded which). The DNA of the CDR3 is TGTGCCAGCAGCTTAGAAGGTCGAGAGACCCAGTACTTC. Translation gives CASSLEGRETQYF.